Below, 13 T cell receptor beta chains from the same sample are listed, as sequenced in a study of blood T cell repertoires in COVID-19. Sequencing used immunoSEQ multiplex PCR; TCRdb keeps in-frame clones, though not all of them. The sample contains some 28,000 clones, 76% of which appear only once. Sequencing input: peripheral blood. The receptors derive from a man aged 65-85 years with acute or convalescent COVID-19.

This chain links TRBV2 with TRBJ2-1; D ambiguous. The V and J ends lost 7 bases and 5 bases respectively, with 9 bases between them. Germline V gene data show CDR1 as SNHLY and CDR2 as FYNNEI. The CDR3 sequence is 12 residues long. The CDR3 DNA reads as TGTGCCAGCAAGAGGAGTCACAATGAGCAGTTCTTC. Its translation is CASKRSHNEQFF.

The gene calls are TRBV19 and TRBJ1-1; D call uncertain. The ends were cut back, 6 bases at V and 7 bases at J, with 18 bases in the middle. Germline lookup yields CDR1 LNHDA and CDR2 SQIVND (reference sequence). The CDR3 is 14 residues long. The CDR3 bases are TGTGCCAGTAGCCCTCGGGGAGCCGGTGATGAAGCTTTCTTT. The encoded protein is CASSPRGAGDEAFF.

The sample holds a few counts of this clone. This chain joins TRBV6-5 and TRBJ2-7; TRBD1 aligns across 9 bases. The CDR3 consists of 14 residues. With 8 bases clipped from V and 4 bases from J, the junction kept 9 bases outside the gene matches. Germline loops: CDR1 MNHEY, CDR2 SVGAGI. The CDR3 nucleotides are TGTGCCAGCCGACCGGCGGGACAGGGTTACGAGCAGTACTTC. Protein product: CASRPAGQGYEQYF.

The chain is built from TRBV7-2 and TRBJ2-5; 7 bases align to TRBD2. Germline CDR1 reads SGHTA; CDR2 reads FQGNSA. Germline trimming cut 5 bases from V and 7 bases from J; bases unmatched to any gene: 13. The CDR3 sequence is 15 residues long. Here the CDR3 DNA reads TGTGCCAGCAGCCGGACTGGCGGGGGAGTTCCGACCCAGTACTTC. The encoded protein is CASSRTGGGVPTQYF.

The chain combines TRBV3-1 (or the pseudogene TRBV3-2) with TRBJ2-7, with a weak D call TRBD2 (6 bases). V was shortened by 2 bases and J by 5 bases, with 16 bases between the two germline ends. Germline-derived CDR1 and CDR2 are LGHDT and YNNKEL (reference sequence). CDR3 size: 15 residues. The CDR3 DNA reads as TGTGCCAGCAGCCAATCACCGGGACTGAGTGACGAGCAGTACTTC. Protein sequence: CASSQSPGLSDEQYF.

V is TRBV5-4 and J is TRBJ1-3, with 7 nucleotides matching TRBD1. Per the germline V gene, CDR1 is SGHNT and CDR2 is YYREEE (reference sequence). CDR3 size: 14 residues. The V segment lost 4 bases and the J segment 4 bases; nucleotides outside the gene matches: 5. CDR3 residues: CASSRTGVGNTIYF. In nucleotides, the CDR3 is TGTGCCAGCAGCCGTACAGGGGTCGGAAACACCATATATTTT. Complete variable domain (other parts from reference TRBV5-4 and TRBJ1-3): ETGVTQSPTHLIKTRGQQVTLRCSSQSGHNTVSWYQQALGQGPQFIFQYYREEENGRGNFPPRFSGLQFPNYSSELNVNALELDDSALYLCASSRTGVGNTIYFGEGSWLTVV.

This chain uses TRBV13 with TRBJ2-3, with TRBD2 identical over 9 bases. The CDR3 consists of 15 residues. The germline V gene encodes CDR1 PRHDT and CDR2 FYEKMQ (reference sequence). V shed 5 bases and J 0 bases; nucleotides not matched to a gene: 3. CDR3 DNA sequence: TGTGCCAGCAGCAAGACTAGCGGAAGCACAGATACGCAGTATTTT. Protein: CASSKTSGSTDTQYF.

As concerns this clone: Other DNA sequences in this sample translate to the same CDR3. The V call is TRBV6-5, the J call TRBJ1-5, with D maybe TRBD1 (6 bases). The CDR3 extends over 14 amino acids. In germline, CDR1 is MNHEY, CDR2 SVGAGI. Trimming took 3 bases from V and 7 from J, leaving 13 bases between them. The CDR3 bases are TGTGCCAGCAGTTATAGACAGGAGAGGCAGCCCCAGCATTTT. It encodes CASSYRQERQPQHF.

The chain joins TRBV19 to TRBJ1-5, with 8 bases aligning to TRBD1. Germline V CDR1 and CDR2: LNHDA, SQIVND (reference sequence). The CDR3 length is 13 residues. V was pared by 8 bases and J by 6 bases, with 6 bases of the junction left unmatched. The CDR3 here is CASRDRRGQPQHF. As DNA, the CDR3 is TGTGCCAGTCGGGACAGGAGGGGTCAGCCCCAGCATTTT.

V and J are TRBV28 and TRBJ1-4; D is ambiguous. The germline V gene has CDR1 MDHEN and CDR2 SYDVKM. V was clipped by 10 bases and J by 3 bases, with 15 bases between them. The CDR3 spans 14 residues. The CDR3 nucleotides read TGTGCCACAAAACAAGGCGCGGCTAATGAAAAACTGTTTTTT. Translating gives CATKQGAANEKLFF.

This sequence joins TRBV28 and TRBJ2-5, with 14 nucleotides matching TRBD2. This CDR3 is 16 amino acids long. Trimming at V came to 6 bases and at J to 4 bases, leaving 7 bases not matched to a gene. Looked up from germline, CDR1 is MDHEN and CDR2 is SYDVKM. The CDR3 DNA follows: TGTGCCAGCAGCACCAGACTAGCGGGAGGGAGAGAGACCCAGTACTTC. Its protein product is CASSTRLAGGRETQYF.

This rearrangement joins TRBV4-3 to TRBJ2-7; D gene uncertain. The germline V gene has CDR1 LGHNA and CDR2 YSLEER. Trimming stripped 4 bases from V and 5 bases from J, with 18 bases between. This CDR3 contains 15 residues. The CDR3 protein is CASSRTRFSFDEQYF. CDR3 DNA sequence: TGCGCCAGCAGCCGCACTCGCTTTAGTTTCGACGAGCAGTACTTC.

The chain's CDR3 is CASSYGFPGRDTEAFF. The DNA of the CDR3 is TGTGCCAGCAGTTACGGCTTCCCGGGGAGGGACACTGAAGCTTTCTTT. The rearrangement links TRBV6-6 to TRBJ1-1; D remains ambiguous. The CDR3 loop spans 16 amino acids. The V gene lost 2 bases and the J gene lost 3 bases, with 16 bases spanning the gap. Looked up from germline, CDR1 is MNHNY and CDR2 is SVGAGI (reference sequence).